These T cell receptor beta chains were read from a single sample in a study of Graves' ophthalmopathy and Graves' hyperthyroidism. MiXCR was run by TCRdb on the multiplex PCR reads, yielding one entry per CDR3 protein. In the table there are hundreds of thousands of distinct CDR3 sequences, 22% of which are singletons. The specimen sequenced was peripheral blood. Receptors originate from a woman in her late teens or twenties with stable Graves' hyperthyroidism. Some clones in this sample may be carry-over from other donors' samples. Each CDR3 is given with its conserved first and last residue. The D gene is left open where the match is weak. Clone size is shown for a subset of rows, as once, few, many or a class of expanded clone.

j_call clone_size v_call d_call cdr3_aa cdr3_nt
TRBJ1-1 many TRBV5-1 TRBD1 CASSRTTGVGTEAFF TGCGCCAGCAGCCGAACTACAGGGGTCGGCACTGAAGCTTTCTTT
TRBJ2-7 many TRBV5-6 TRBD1 CASSGTGQTYEQYF TGTGCCAGCAGCGGAACGGGACAGACCTACGAGCAGTACTTC
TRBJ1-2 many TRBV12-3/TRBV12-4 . CASSLGHPRDSYGYTF TGTGCCAGCAGTTTGGGCCACCCCCGGGATTCCTATGGCTACACCTTC
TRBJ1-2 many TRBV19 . CASSIDRFIGQRPYGYTF TGTGCCAGTAGTATAGATCGATTCATTGGACAGAGACCGTATGGCTACACCTTC
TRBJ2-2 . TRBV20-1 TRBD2 CSARDYSGGDTGELFF TGCAGTGCTAGAGATTACAGCGGGGGGGACACCGGGGAGCTGTTTTTT
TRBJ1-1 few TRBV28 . CASSLPTTGDNEAFF TGTGCCAGCAGTTTACCCACCACGGGGGACAATGAAGCTTTCTTT
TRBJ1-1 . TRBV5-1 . CVSSPGAGGTEAFF TGCGTCAGCAGCCCAGGGGCTGGGGGCACTGAAGCTTTCTTT
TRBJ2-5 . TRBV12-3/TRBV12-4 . CASRPTEEETQYF TGTGCCAGCAGACCTACAGAGGAAGAGACCCAGTACTTC
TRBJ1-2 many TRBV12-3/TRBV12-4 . CASSFRYFGYTF TGTGCCAGCAGTTTTAGGTATTTTGGCTACACCTTC
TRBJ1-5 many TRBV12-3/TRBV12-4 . CASSLQTGNQPQHF TGTGCCAGCAGTTTGCAAACAGGGAACCAGCCCCAGCATTTT
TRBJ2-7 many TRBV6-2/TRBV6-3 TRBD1 CASRTGTGVYEQYF TGTGCCAGCAGGACCGGGACAGGGGTCTACGAGCAGTACTTC
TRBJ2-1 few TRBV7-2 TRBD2 CASSLRGAGGGNEQFF TGTGCCAGCAGCCTCCGGGGAGCGGGAGGGGGGAATGAGCAGTTCTTC
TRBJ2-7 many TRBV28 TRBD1 CASSLFYDLTGSTYEQYF TGTGCCAGCAGTTTGTTCTATGATCTGACAGGGTCGACCTACGAGCAGTACTTC
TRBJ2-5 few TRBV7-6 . CASSFGQGRIETQYF TGTGCCAGCAGCTTCGGCCAGGGAAGGATCGAGACCCAGTACTTC
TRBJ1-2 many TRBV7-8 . CASSLVREANYGYTF TGTGCCAGCAGCTTAGTCAGGGAGGCTAACTATGGCTACACCTTC
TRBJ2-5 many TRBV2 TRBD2 CASSKGTSAQETQYF TGTGCCAGCAGCAAAGGGACTAGCGCCCAAGAGACCCAGTACTTC
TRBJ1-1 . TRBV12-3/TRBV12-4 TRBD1 CASSLAVGGRTNTEAFF TGTGCCAGCAGTTTAGCGGTAGGGGGCCGAACGAACACTGAAGCTTTCTTT
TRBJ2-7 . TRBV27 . CASSLSTLDEQYF TGTGCCAGCAGTTTATCAACTCTCGACGAGCAGTACTTC
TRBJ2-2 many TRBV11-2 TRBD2 CASSLGLAVTGELFF TGTGCCAGCAGCCTCGGACTAGCGGTAACCGGGGAGCTGTTTTTT
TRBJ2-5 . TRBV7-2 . CASSLGVLETQYF TGTGCCAGCAGCTTGGGGGTCTTGGAGACCCAGTACTTC
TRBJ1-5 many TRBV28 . CASSLWAGYNQPQHF TGTGCCAGCAGTTTATGGGCAGGGTACAATCAGCCCCAGCATTTT
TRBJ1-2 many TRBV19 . CASRDRLYGYTF TGTGCCAGTAGAGACAGACTCTATGGCTACACCTTC
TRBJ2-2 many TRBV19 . CASSIGQVNTGELFF TGTGCCAGTAGTATTGGGCAGGTTAACACCGGGGAGCTGTTTTTT
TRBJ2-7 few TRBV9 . CASSREPTVLYEQYF TGTGCCAGCAGCCGGGAGCCCACAGTTCTCTACGAGCAGTACTTC
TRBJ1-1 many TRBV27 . CASVGGLTEAFF TGTGCCAGCGTAGGGGGGCTCACTGAAGCTTTCTTT
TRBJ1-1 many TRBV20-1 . CSVGQPKLNEAFF TGCAGTGTCGGACAGCCCAAACTCAATGAAGCTTTCTTT
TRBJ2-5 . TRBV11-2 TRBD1 CASSLNTGGETQYF TGTGCCAGCAGCTTAAATACAGGGGGGGAGACCCAGTACTTC
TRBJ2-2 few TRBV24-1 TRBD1 CATSLAGRGRTGELFF TGTGCCACCTCCCTTGCGGGCAGGGGGCGGACCGGGGAGCTGTTTTTT
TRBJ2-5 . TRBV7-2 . CASSSSGEQTQYF TGTGCCAGCAGCTCCTCGGGAGAGCAGACCCAGTACTTC
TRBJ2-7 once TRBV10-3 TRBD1 CAISAGTGEKREQYF TGTGCCATCAGCGCCGGGACAGGGGAAAAGCGCGAGCAGTACTTC
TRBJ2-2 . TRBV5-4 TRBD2 CASSLLRGSNTGELFF TGTGCCAGCAGCTTGTTGCGGGGGTCGAACACCGGGGAGCTGTTTTTT
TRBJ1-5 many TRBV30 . CAWSVQAPASNQPQHF TGTGCCTGGAGTGTACAGGCTCCCGCGAGCAATCAGCCCCAGCATTTT
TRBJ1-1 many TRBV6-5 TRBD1 CACSYGQGWTEAFF TGTGCCTGCAGTTACGGACAGGGGTGGACTGAGGCTTTCTTT
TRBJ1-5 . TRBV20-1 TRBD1 CSAEGGGGQPQHF TGCAGTGCGGAAGGGGGCGGTGGTCAGCCCCAGCATTTT
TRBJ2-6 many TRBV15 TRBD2 CATGSGGTTGANVLTF TGTGCCACCGGGTCGGGGGGGACAACTGGGGCCAACGTCCTGACTTTC
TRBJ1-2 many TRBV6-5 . CASSYSGSYNYGYTF TGTGCCAGCAGTTACTCAGGCAGCTATAACTATGGCTACACCTTC
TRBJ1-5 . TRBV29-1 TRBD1 CSVSGQHNQPQHF TGCAGCGTGTCGGGACAGCACAATCAGCCCCAGCATTTT
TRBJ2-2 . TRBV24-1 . CVTSDPGAGTTGELFF TGTGTCACCAGTGATCCCGGGGCAGGGACCACCGGGGAGCTGTTTTTT
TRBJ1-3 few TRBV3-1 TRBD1 CASSRVRDRFSGNTIYF TGTGCCAGCAGCCGAGTCCGGGACAGATTCTCTGGAAACACCATATATTTT
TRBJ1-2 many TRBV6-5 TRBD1 CASSFSAGGASYGYTF TGTGCCAGCAGTTTTTCCGCAGGGGGCGCGTCCTATGGCTACACCTTC
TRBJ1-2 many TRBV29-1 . CSVEDGEGTNYGYTF TGCAGCGTTGAAGACGGTGAAGGGACCAACTATGGCTACACCTTC
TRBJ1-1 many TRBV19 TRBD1 CASSLTGASEAFF TGTGCCAGTAGTTTGACAGGGGCGAGTGAAGCTTTCTTT
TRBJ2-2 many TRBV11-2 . CASSLGLGTRTGELFF TGTGCCAGCAGCTTAGGTCTGGGGACTCGCACCGGGGAGCTGTTTTTT
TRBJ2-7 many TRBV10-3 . CAISGTGGYEQYF TGTGCCATCAGTGGGACCGGGGGCTACGAGCAGTACTTC
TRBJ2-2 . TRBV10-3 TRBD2 CAISVAGVNTGDLFF TGTGCCATCAGTGTAGCGGGAGTGAACACCGGGGATCTGTTTTTT